This T cell receptor (beta chain) was identified during a study of immune evolution from preneoplasia to lung adenocarcinoma (dated by TCRdb to about 2021). For context, the study as a whole: HLA loss of heterozygosity was found in over 6% of AIS, under 18% of MIA and under 40% of ADC lesions, and in no AAH lesions. The study profiled immune contexture across lung adenocarcinoma precursors and invasive adenocarcinoma using immune gene expression, TCR sequencing and multiplex immunofluorescence. Resected precursor lesions (AAH, AIS, MIA) and invasive adenocarcinomas were compared against paired morphologically normal lung tissue. Sample size was determined by specimen availability and not by a prior power calculation. Whole exome sequencing and methylation data from the same cohort of nodules were integrated with the immune data. The overall cohort was made up of about 50 patients with pulmonary nodules who had surgical resection. The TCR sequencing data were obtained from more than 45 patients. According to the study, about a hundred samples went through TCR sequencing. POLYSOLVER was used to infer class I HLA alleles from exome data, and LOHHLA was used to detect allele-specific HLA loss.

About this clone itself: This receptor's antigen is unknown. The input lacks base qualities; no much larger clone sits a single base away.

Based on the germline V gene (reference sequence), the CDR1 and CDR2 sequences are GTSNPN and SVGIG. Inclusive of the bounding cysteine and phenylalanine, the CDR3 is 14 residues long. Of the read, only the CDR3 DNA is kept; its 42 bases are in frame from base 1. V was cut back by 2 bases and J by 3 bases, leaving a gap of 13 bases between them. Between the mid-2010s and the late 2010s, the patients underwent resection in either Japan or China. Two lung cancer pathologists independently reviewed H&E slides to confirm the histologic diagnosis of every case. To enrich premalignant or tumor cells for nucleic acid extraction, macro-dissection was performed after pathologic assessment. The AllPrep DNA/RNA FFPE Kit was used to isolate DNA from FFPE tissue. The study at large found these results: Clonality was highest in normal lung, while later-stage lesions appeared to have lower clonality but higher T cell density and diversity. Because every patient came from Japan and China, how well the results apply to Western populations was uncertain. Normal lung had the highest top T cell clone frequencies, and these frequencies appeared to fall progressively from AAH through AIS, MIA and invasive adenocarcinoma. The findings reflected association rather than direct causation, and larger cohorts with long-term follow-up and longitudinal biopsies were considered necessary. The highest T cell clonality was observed in KRAS-mutant nodules compared with EGFR-mutant or double wild-type lesions.

The immunoSEQ hsTCRbeta Kit was used to sequence TCR beta CDR3 regions from DNA. Per the source publication's procedure: The ImmunoSEQ Analyzer was used to analyse the TCR sequencing data. T cell clonality was defined as 1 minus Pielou's evenness computed on productive rearrangements. T cell diversity was measured with the inverse Simpson index on productive templates. T cell density was defined as TCR beta template counts normalized to usable DNA, with usable DNA estimated by amplification and sequencing of housekeeping genes. Two-sided Kruskal-Wallis tests were used to compare TCR metrics across histologic stages. TCRdb re-hosts the immuneACCESS table, in-frame sequences only. Its copies lack some clones; in the studies checked, an unresolved V gene accounts for under half of them, and the cause for the rest is not known. For V, J and clone size, that table is used; D and trimming come from the DNA. Across this sample there are roughly 9,400 clones, with approximately 90% seen only once. Less than 3.5% of the sample is taken by the ten largest.

Material: FFPE invasive lung adenocarcinoma tissue. This specimen's cell subset or site label, per the study, means: frankly invasive lung adenocarcinoma (ADC). The sequence was obtained from a person aged 70 to 80 with invasive lung adenocarcinoma. Some clones in this sample may be carry-over from other donors' samples. This chain is built from TRBV30 and TRBJ1-1, with a weak D call of TRBD1 (6 bases match). The DNA sequence reads TGTGCCTGGAGTATTACCGGGGGCGACACTGAAGCTTTCTTT. It translates to CAWSITGGDTEAFF.